A single T cell receptor beta chain is shown here with its context. Its antigen is not identified. J gave up 3 bases and V 4 bases, and 11 bases lay outside the gene matches. In germline, CDR1 is MNHEY, CDR2 SMNVEV (reference sequence). The CDR3 is 16 residues long. The data derive from a study of early T cells in non-severe SARS-CoV-2 infection. Study-level background: Unpaired chains resulted from sequencing bulk RNA of unsorted whole blood.

The study's findings and limits: Matching results from VDJdb favored anti-spike CD8 responses, leaving private and CD4 specificities undetected.

Unique molecular identifiers were added to individual cDNA molecules. MiXCR, applied by TCRdb to the 5' RACE reads, yields one record per CDR3 protein. The data show about 83,000 distinct CDR3 sequences, 11% to 15% seen once. Sequencing was carried out using whole blood. The receptor was derived from an adult who was a healthcare worker with PCR-confirmed SARS-CoV-2 infection or an uninfected control (not recorded which). The V call is TRBV27, the J call TRBJ2-7; 8 bases agree with TRBD1. This CDR3 is CASSSIWTGLIYEQYF. CDR3 in DNA: TGTGCCAGCAGTTCGATCTGGACAGGGCTTATCTACGAGCAGTACTTC.